This T cell receptor beta chain was sequenced in a study of identical twins. One entry per CDR3 protein results from TCRdb running MiXCR on the 5' RACE reads. The table includes about 520,000 distinct CDR3 sequences, roughly a fifth detected once. The CDR3 contains 14 residues. The germline V gene has CDR1 SEHNR and CDR2 FQNEAQ (reference sequence). The V gene lost 6 bases and the J gene lost 4 bases, with 10 bases spanning the gap. This clonotype occurred many times. This sample was shared with a second study, whose subject was T cells expressing NK-cell markers.

This sequence originates from a woman aged 18-35 years in good health. Sequencing was carried out using CD4+ T cells sorted from blood. The V gene is TRBV7-9, the J gene TRBJ1-6; perhaps TRBD1 as D (5 bases). CDR3 in DNA: TGTGCCAGCAGTTCCGGGACGTATAATTCACCCCTCCACTTT. Protein: CASSSGTYNSPLHF.